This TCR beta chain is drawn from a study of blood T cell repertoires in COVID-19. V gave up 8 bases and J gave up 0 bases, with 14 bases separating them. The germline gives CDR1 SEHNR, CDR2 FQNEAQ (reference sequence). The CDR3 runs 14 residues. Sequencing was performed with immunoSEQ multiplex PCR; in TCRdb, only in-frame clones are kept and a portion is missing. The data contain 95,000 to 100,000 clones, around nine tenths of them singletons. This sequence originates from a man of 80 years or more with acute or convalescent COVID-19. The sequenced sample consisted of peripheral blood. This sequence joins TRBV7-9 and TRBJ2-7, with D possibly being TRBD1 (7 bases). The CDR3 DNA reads TGTGCCAGCGGTCCAGGGGGGAGCTCCTACGAGCAGTACTTC. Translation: CASGPGGSSYEQYF.